Listed below are T cell receptor beta chains from one sample, sequenced in a study of a mutant IDH1 vaccine in newly diagnosed glioma. Here immunoSEQ multiplex PCR was the method, and the copy in TCRdb shows in-frame clones only, minus some. The sample carries about 32,000 clones, 78% recorded once. These receptors' antigens are unknown. The material sequenced was PBMCs, taken from a glioma patient whose treatment included an IDH1 peptide vaccine. The receptors derive from a middle-aged woman with glioma. CDR3s include the opening cysteine and the closing phenylalanine or tryptophan. A D gene is named only where the DNA matches it firmly. Clone sizes are given selectively: once, few, many, or a class where the clone is expanded.

V gene,J gene,D gene,clone size,CDR3 length,CDR3 protein,CDR3 DNA
TRBV30,TRBJ1-5,.,.,13,CAWSGDSNQPQHF,TGTGCCTGGAGTGGAGATAGCAATCAGCCCCAGCATTTT
TRBV6-4,TRBJ1-6,.,once,14,CASNRTDYNSPLHF,TGTGCCAGCAATAGAACGGATTATAATTCACCCCTCCACTTT
TRBV7-6,TRBJ1-2,.,few,13,CASSLRRNYGYTF,TGTGCCAGCAGCTTAAGGCGGAACTATGGCTACACCTTC
TRBV5-6,TRBJ2-7,TRBD2,.,16,CASSLATSGSAYEQYF,TGTGCCAGCAGCTTGGCCACTAGCGGTTCCGCCTACGAGCAGTACTTC
TRBV6-1,TRBJ2-7,.,.,13,CASSEADLVGQYF,TGTGCCAGCAGTGAAGCGGACCTCGTGGGGCAGTACTTC
TRBV18,TRBJ2-5,.,.,12,CASSPTPETQYF,TGTGCCAGCTCACCAACTCCCGAGACCCAGTACTTC
TRBV6-4,TRBJ1-6,.,once,15,CASSATDSYNSPLHF,TGTGCCAGCAGCGCAACGGACAGCTATAATTCACCCCTCCACTTT
TRBV27,TRBJ2-2,.,.,16,CASSLHGTSNTGELFF,TGTGCCAGCAGTTTACACGGGACTTCGAACACCGGGGAGCTGTTTTTT
TRBV12-5,TRBJ2-3,.,.,16,CASGTTQVSGTDTQYF,TGTGCTAGTGGTACTACACAGGTTAGTGGCACAGATACGCAGTATTTT
TRBV6-4,TRBJ2-7,TRBD1,.,15,CASSESGQGAHEQYF,TGTGCCAGCAGTGAGTCGGGACAGGGGGCGCACGAGCAGTACTTC
TRBV10-3,TRBJ2-3,.,.,16,CAISDGGNSSTDTQYF,TGTGCCATCAGTGACGGGGGAAACTCTAGCACAGATACGCAGTATTTT
TRBV4-1,TRBJ1-4,.,.,12,CASSPNKEKLFF,TGCGCCAGCAGCCCTAATAAAGAAAAACTGTTTTTT
TRBV6-4,TRBJ2-3,.,.,15,CASSLDGTSTDTQYF,TGTGCCAGCAGTCTAGACGGCACTAGCACAGATACGCAGTATTTT
TRBV6-5,TRBJ1-6,TRBD1,.,16,CASSSATDRVNSPLHF,TGTGCCAGCAGTTCCGCAACGGACAGGGTGAATTCACCCCTCCACTTT
TRBV18,TRBJ1-6,TRBD1,.,15,CASSTKTGLSSPLHF,TGTGCCAGCTCGACGAAGACAGGGTTGAGTTCACCCCTCCACTTT